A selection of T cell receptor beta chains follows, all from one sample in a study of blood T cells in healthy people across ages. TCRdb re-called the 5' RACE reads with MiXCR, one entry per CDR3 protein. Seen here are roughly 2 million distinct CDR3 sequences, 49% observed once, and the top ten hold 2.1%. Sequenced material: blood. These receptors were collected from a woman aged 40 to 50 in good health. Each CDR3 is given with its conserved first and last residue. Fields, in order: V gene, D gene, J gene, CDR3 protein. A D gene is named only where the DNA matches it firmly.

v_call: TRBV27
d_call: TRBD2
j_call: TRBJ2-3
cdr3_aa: CASSFGLAGDTQYF

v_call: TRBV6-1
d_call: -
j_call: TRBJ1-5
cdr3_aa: CASSLRGQRYSNQPQHF

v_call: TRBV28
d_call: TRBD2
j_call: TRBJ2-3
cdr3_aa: CASSSPAGGSTDTQYF

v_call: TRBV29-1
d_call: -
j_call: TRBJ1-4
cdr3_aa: CSISDRGVNEKLFF

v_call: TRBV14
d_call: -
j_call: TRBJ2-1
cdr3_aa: CASSRIIQGNNEQFF

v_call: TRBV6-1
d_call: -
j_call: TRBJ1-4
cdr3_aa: CASSRAGATNEKLFF

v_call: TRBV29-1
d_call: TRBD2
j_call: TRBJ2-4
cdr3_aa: CSVREGGRNIQYF

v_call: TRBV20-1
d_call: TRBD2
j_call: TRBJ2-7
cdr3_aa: CSAPAGDPYEQYF

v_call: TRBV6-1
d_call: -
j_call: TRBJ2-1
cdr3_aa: CASRFGEQFF

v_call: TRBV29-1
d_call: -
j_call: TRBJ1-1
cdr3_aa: CSVAEARVMNTEAFF

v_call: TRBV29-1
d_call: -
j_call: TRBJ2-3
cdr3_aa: CSVRERQGTDTQYF

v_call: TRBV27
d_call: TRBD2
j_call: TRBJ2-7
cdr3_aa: CASSPQRGPTYEQYF

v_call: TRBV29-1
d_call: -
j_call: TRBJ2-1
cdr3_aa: CSVTGVSYNEQFF

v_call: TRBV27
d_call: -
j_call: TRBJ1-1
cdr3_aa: CASSPLPTGEAFF

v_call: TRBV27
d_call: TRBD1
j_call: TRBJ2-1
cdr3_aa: CASARPGQPLNEQFF

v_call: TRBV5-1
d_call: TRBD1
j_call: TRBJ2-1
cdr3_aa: CASSLALGQGSEQFF